These 8 T cell receptor beta chains share one sample of origin, sequenced in a study of vaccination effects on CD4 cells after COVID-19. ViraFEST expansion of antigen-specific CD4+ T cells with viral peptide pools preceded sequencing. Isolation of CD4+ T cells took place after nine to ten days of culture. Previously uninfected by SARS-CoV-2, the vaccine recipients also showed negative nucleocapsid antibodies. Sequencing used immunoSEQ multiplex PCR; TCRdb keeps in-frame clones, though not all of them. The data show 27,000 or so clones, under 75% seen once. Which antigens these TCRs recognize remains unknown. Sample: CD4+ T cells from PBMCs cultured with SARS-CoV-2 spike peptides, taken before COVID-19 vaccination. The receptors were gathered from a human donor who received a COVID-19 vaccine.

This clone was recorded a few times. J is TRBJ2-1 and V is TRBV19; the D gene is possibly TRBD2 (5 bases). Germline CDR1 LNHDA, CDR2 SQIVND (reference sequence). The germline V and J ends were trimmed by 3 bases and 5 bases, with 20 bases remaining between them. The length of the CDR3 is 17 residues. CDR3 protein: CASSIGPTTRWDNEQFF. For the CDR3, the DNA is TGTGCCAGTAGTATTGGGCCTACAACTAGGTGGGACAATGAGCAGTTCTTC.

V is TRBV10-3 and J is TRBJ1-2; possible D gene TRBD1, 6 bases. This CDR3 is built from 14 residues. Trimming removed 4 bases from V and 2 bases from J, with 11 bases in between. CDR1 ENHRY and CDR2 SYGVKD come from the germline V gene. The CDR3 reads CAISGPGENYGYTF. The CDR3 DNA reads TGTGCCATCAGTGGACCAGGGGAAAACTATGGCTACACCTTC.

The DNA of the CDR3 is TGTGCCAGCAGTGACGACAGGGTATGGGACTATGGCTACACCTTC. It encodes CASSDDRVWDYGYTF. This chain links TRBV6-2 or TRBV6-3 with TRBJ1-2, with 7 nucleotides matching TRBD1. The CDR3 has 15 amino acids. CDR1 and CDR2 (germline): MNHEY, SVGEGT. V gave up 5 bases and J gave up 3 bases; unmatched junction bases: 9.

Here the CDR3 reads CASSQGVFAEQYF. The CDR3 DNA reads as TGTGCCAGCAGCCAAGGCGTATTCGCCGAGCAGTACTTC. The chain carries TRBV3-1 (or the pseudogene TRBV3-2) and TRBJ2-7; no definite D call. This CDR3 has 13 amino acids. V lost 1 base and J 6 bases, leaving 10 bases between the germline ends. The V gene's germline CDR1 is LGHDT and CDR2 YNNKEL (reference sequence).

J is TRBJ1-6 and V is TRBV27; maybe TRBD1 (5 bases). This CDR3 spans 16 amino acids. CDR1 MNHEY and CDR2 SMNVEV come from the germline V gene (reference sequence). Trimming left V 7 bases short and J 7 bases short, with 20 bases between. The CDR3 is CASIKPPGRTNSPLHF. The CDR3 bases are TGTGCCAGCATCAAACCCCCGGGACGGACCAATTCACCCCTCCACTTT.

This clone appeared a single time. This chain links TRBV19 with TRBJ2-5; a weak D match, TRBD2 (6 bases). The CDR3 loop spans 17 amino acids. With 1 base removed from V and 5 bases from J, the gap between germline ends came to 20 bases. Germline lookup yields CDR1 LNHDA and CDR2 SQIVND (reference sequence). CDR3 residues: CASSIAGRDRGDETQYF. CDR3 sequence (DNA): TGTGCCAGTAGTATAGCCGGTAGGGACCGCGGGGATGAGACCCAGTACTTC.

This rearrangement joins TRBV18 to TRBJ1-4; D perhaps matches TRBD1 (5 bases). The V end was cut by 6 bases, the J end by 0 bases, with 11 bases between. Germline V gene sequence: CDR1 KGHSH, CDR2 LQKENI. The CDR3 covers 15 residues. The CDR3 loop reads CASSRDLPTNEKLFF. DNA for the CDR3: TGTGCCAGCTCGAGGGACCTTCCAACTAATGAAAAACTGTTTTTT.

This chain joins TRBV9 and TRBJ2-5, with unresolved D. The CDR3 is 14 residues long. In germline, CDR1 is SGDLS, CDR2 YYNGEE. The V end lost 0 bases, the J end lost 2 bases, and 8 bases lay between the germline ends. This CDR3 reads CASSVAAVQETQYF. The CDR3 nucleotides are TGTGCCAGCAGCGTAGCGGCAGTACAAGAGACCCAGTACTTC.